This T cell receptor (beta chain) was identified in a study of blood T cell repertoires in COVID-19. Study context: From the United States, Italy and Spain came samples of acute and convalescent COVID-19. The analysed material was cDNA or gDNA that came from T cells, B-cell-depleted T cells, or PBMCs.

The CDR3 loop spans 14 amino acids. With 7 bases clipped from V and 4 bases from J, the junction kept 7 bases outside the gene matches. Germline CDR1 reads MNHEY; CDR2 reads SMNVEV (reference sequence). As handled by the study authors: By means of reference gene primer amplification, nucleated cell counts were estimated. TCRdb keeps only in-frame clones here, not all; method: immunoSEQ multiplex PCR. D and trimming were read from the DNA, whereas the V and J calls and clone size are those reported in that table. The data contain 37,000 or so clones, 70% to 90% of them singletons. Sequencing was carried out using peripheral blood. The chain couples TRBV27 to TRBJ2-3, with 8 positions matching TRBD2. The TCR was taken from a man aged 60-69 years with active COVID-19. The CDR3 reads CASTRAGVADTQYF. DNA of the CDR3: TGTGCCAGCACAAGAGCGGGAGTGGCAGATACGCAGTATTTT.